The 28 T cell receptor beta chains below come from one sample, sequenced in a study of identical twins. TCRdb reprocessed the 5' RACE reads with MiXCR, giving one entry per CDR3 protein. The sample holds 640,000 or so distinct CDR3 sequences; approximately 6% are singletons and the top ten take around 2%. Sequenced: naive T cells sorted from blood. These receptors came from a man between 18 and 35 years old in good health.

The chain carries TRBV18 and TRBJ2-1; D is possibly TRBD2 (5 bases). The V gene's germline CDR1 is KGHSH and CDR2 LQKENI. Between the trimmed V and J ends, which lost 0 bases and 15 bases, there was a span of 15 bases. This CDR3 spans 13 amino acids. CDR3 sequence: CASSPPGPGGWFF. The CDR3 coding sequence is TGTGCCAGCTCACCACCAGGACCTGGAGGATGGTTCTTC.

CDR3 DNA: TGTGCCAGCAGGGCGACACCGGCGGGGGCGGGCACTGAAGCTTTCTTT. It yields the protein CASRATPAGAGTEAFF. J is TRBJ1-1 and V is TRBV2; possibly TRBD1 for D (6 bases). The CDR3 is 16 residues long. V was cut by 6 bases and J by 4 bases, with 21 bases left in between. Germline CDR1 is SNHLY and CDR2 is FYNNEI.

V usage is TRBV7-9 and J usage is TRBJ2-5; possibly TRBD2 for D (5 bases). Trimming took 1 base from V and 3 from J, leaving 18 bases between them. The CDR3 is made up of 17 amino acids. Germline V gene data show CDR1 as SEHNR and CDR2 as FQNEAQ (reference sequence). The CDR3 region has the DNA TGTGCCAGCAGCTTAGTATTTGGTCTAGCTGACGAAGAGACCCAGTACTTC. Translation: CASSLVFGLADEETQYF.

This chain joins TRBV29-1 and TRBJ2-1; 13 bases map to TRBD2. The CDR3 is made up of 14 amino acids. V trimming: 4 bases; J trimming: 7 bases; junction bases outside the gene matches: 4. Germline V lookup: CDR1 SQVTM, CDR2 ANQGSEA. This CDR3 is CSVVGLAGVNEQFF. CDR3 in DNA: TGCAGCGTTGTTGGACTAGCGGGAGTTAATGAGCAGTTCTTC.

This rearrangement joins TRBV20-1 to TRBJ2-7; 14 nucleotides match TRBD2. With V trimmed by 1 base and J by 0 bases, 5 bases remained unmatched. The CDR3 contains 17 residues. Germline CDR1 is DFQATT and CDR2 is SNEGSKA (reference sequence). The chain's CDR3 is CSARVRTSGGSSYEQYF. The CDR3 region has the DNA TGCAGTGCTAGAGTACGGACTAGCGGGGGGAGCTCCTACGAGCAGTACTTC.

In this sample, this clonotype turned up many times. DNA of the CDR3: TGTGCCATCCCGGGGAAGCAGGGGGCTAACGGCGGGGAGCTGTTTTTT. Amino acid sequence: CAIPGKQGANGGELFF. V gene TRBV12-3 or TRBV12-4 combines with J gene TRBJ2-2; 8 bases are a match to TRBD1. The CDR3 spans 16 residues. V lost 10 bases, J lost 7 bases, and 17 bases stayed unmatched.

The rearrangement joins TRBV7-9 to TRBJ2-2; 7 nucleotides line up with TRBD1. The germline gives CDR1 SEHNR, CDR2 FQNEAQ (reference sequence). The CDR3 sequence is 17 residues long. Trimming at V came to 1 base and at J to 3 bases, leaving 8 bases not matched to a gene. CDR3 coding DNA: TGTGCCAGCAGCTTAGGATTGGCACAGGGGTACACCGGGGAGCTGTTTTTT. Translated: CASSLGLAQGYTGELFF.

At least ten counts were recorded for this clonotype. The chain employs TRBV7-6 and TRBJ2-1; possibly TRBD2 for D (6 bases). Germline CDR1 is SGHVS and CDR2 is FNYEAQ. The CDR3 spans 15 residues. Trimming removed 5 bases from V and 1 base from J, with 12 bases in between. CDR3 coding DNA: TGTGCCAGCAGCGGAGGGTTTGGTTCCTACAATGAGCAGTTCTTC. Its translation: CASSGGFGSYNEQFF.

The table lists this clonotype with many counts. The V call is TRBV7-2, the J call TRBJ2-1; 7 nucleotides align to TRBD2. This CDR3 spans 16 amino acids. V was pared by 3 bases and J by 7 bases, with 12 bases of the junction left unmatched. Germline V gene lookup returns CDR1 SGHTA and CDR2 FQGNSA. The CDR3 here is CASSFFSGEGMNEQFF. CDR3 sequence (DNA): TGTGCCAGCAGCTTTTTTTCGGGGGAGGGGATGAATGAGCAGTTCTTC. Complete variable domain (other parts from reference TRBV7-2 and TRBJ2-1): GAGVSQSPSNKVTEKGKDVELRCDPISGHTALYWYRQSLGQGLEFLIYFQGNSAPDKSGLPSDRFSAERTGGSVSTLTIQRTQQEDSAVYLCASSFFSGEGMNEQFFGPGTRLTVL.

This clonotype occurred a few times. The CDR3 DNA is TGTGCCACCAGTGGGGACCGGGACTCCTACGAGCAGTACTTC. This codes for CATSGDRDSYEQYF. V gene TRBV24-1 combines with J gene TRBJ2-7, with D possibly being TRBD1 or TRBD2 (5 bases each). Germline V gene lookup returns CDR1 KGHDR and CDR2 SFDVKD. The CDR3 is 14 amino acids. V dropped 5 bases and J dropped 0 bases, with 10 bases sitting between them.

This clonotype occurred many times. This rearrangement joins TRBV12-3 or TRBV12-4 to TRBJ2-1; 8 bases agree with TRBD2. The CDR3 runs to 14 residues. V shed 6 bases, J shed 6 bases, and the junction held 7 bases outside the gene matches. The CDR3 loop reads CASRGLGDPNEQFF. In DNA, the CDR3 is TGTGCCAGCAGGGGACTAGGAGATCCCAATGAGCAGTTCTTC.

The rearrangement links TRBV2 to TRBJ2-7; a possible D gene is TRBD2 (7 bases). In germline, CDR1 is SNHLY, CDR2 FYNNEI. The CDR3 runs to 17 residues. Deletions cut 0 bases from V and 2 bases from J, with 17 bases between. CDR3: CASSEALGGGSTYEQYF. The CDR3 DNA reads as TGTGCCAGCAGTGAAGCGCTTGGGGGCGGGAGTACCTACGAGCAGTACTTC.

This clonotype has a count of ten or more. This chain joins TRBV6-4 and TRBJ2-1; 9 bases are shared with TRBD1. The CDR3 is made up of 13 amino acids. The V gene end was trimmed by 4 bases and the J gene end by 8 bases; junction bases not matched to a gene: 3. Per the germline V gene, CDR1 is MRHNA and CDR2 is SNTAGT. Here the CDR3 DNA reads TGTGCCAGCAGTGGACAGGGGGGCTATGAGCAGTTCTTC. This sequence encodes CASSGQGGYEQFF.

V is TRBV20-1 and J is TRBJ2-7; D is undetermined. Looked up from germline, CDR1 is DFQATT and CDR2 is SNEGSKA (reference sequence). The CDR3 covers 14 residues. DNA for the CDR3: TGCAGCCCAAAGGGCCCCGAAGACGTCTACGAGGAGTACGTC. Its translation is CSPKGPEDVYEEYV.

This clonotype was counted at least ten times. The chain employs TRBV12-3 or TRBV12-4 and TRBJ2-1; 10 bases align to TRBD1. This CDR3 has 15 residues. J was trimmed by 8 bases and V by 6 bases; bases with no gene match: 10. In nucleotides, the CDR3 is TGTGCCAGCAGACCGCGGGGACAGGGGTCCGATGAGCAGTTCTTC. It codes for CASRPRGQGSDEQFF.

This clonotype has at least ten counts. This chain connects TRBV5-1 to TRBJ2-1; 7 nucleotides line up with TRBD2. The CDR3 loop spans 14 amino acids. With 4 bases clipped from V and 2 bases from J, the junction kept 3 bases outside the gene matches. Germline CDR1 SGHRS, CDR2 YFSETQ. The CDR3 here is CASSIGLAYNEQFF. The CDR3 DNA reads as TGCGCCAGCAGCATTGGACTAGCCTACAATGAGCAGTTCTTC.

This clonotype was seen a few times. The chain has TRBV9 and TRBJ2-1; tentatively, D is TRBD1 or TRBD2 (7 bases each). The CDR3 has 15 residues. Trimming stripped 5 bases from V and 6 bases from J, with 18 bases between. Germline loops: CDR1 SGDLS, CDR2 YYNGEE. CDR3 nucleotides: TGTGCCAGCAGTTCCCACAGGGGAGGGGCCAATGAGCAGTTCTTC. Its protein is CASSSHRGGANEQFF.

Remarks on this clonotype: This CDR3 fails to terminate in the conserved phenylalanine or tryptophan, so it likely reflects a read error. This rearrangement joins TRBV20-1 to TRBJ1-5; 7 bases are a match to TRBD1. This CDR3 is 15 amino acids long. The V gene's germline CDR1 is DFQATT and CDR2 SNEGSKA (reference sequence). V shed 3 bases and J 6 bases; nucleotides not matched to a gene: 11. The CDR3 nucleotides read TGCAGTGCTAGGGAATCAGGGGGATATGGTCAGCCCCAGCATTCT. Amino acid sequence: CSARESGGYGQPQHS.

V and J are TRBV6-1 and TRBJ1-5; no clear D. Trimming removed 2 bases from V and 6 bases from J, with 2 bases in between. Germline V CDR1 and CDR2: MNHNS, SASEGT. The CDR3 spans 11 residues. The CDR3 coding sequence is TGTGCCAGCAGTGAACTTCAGCCCCAGCATTTT. Translating gives CASSELQPQHF.

This clonotype came up many times. CDR3 DNA: TGTGCCAGCAGTTTAGCCAAGGGGGGGAGGGACGAGCAGTACTTC. Translation: CASSLAKGGRDEQYF. The chain uses TRBV12-3 or TRBV12-4 and TRBJ2-7; D possibly corresponds to TRBD2 (7 bases). The CDR3 sequence is 15 residues long. V was pared by 0 bases and J by 5 bases, with 14 bases between.

On this clonotype itself: It is likely a read error, because the conserved phenylalanine at the end of the CDR3 is missing. The chain employs TRBV18 and TRBJ2-7; the D call may be TRBD1 or TRBD2 (5 bases each). The V end was cut by 2 bases, the J end by 4 bases, with 15 bases between. Germline V gene sequence: CDR1 KGHSH, CDR2 LQKENI. The CDR3 is 15 residues long. Here the CDR3 reads CASSPGTAGGYEQYD. The CDR3 coding sequence is TGTGCCAGCTCACCAGGGACGGCCGGCGGTTACGAGCAGTACGAC.

Only a few counts were recorded for this clonotype. The V gene is TRBV11-3, the J gene TRBJ2-2; perhaps TRBD2 as D (5 bases). CDR1 is SGHNT and CDR2 is YENEEA in the germline V gene. The V end lost 5 bases, the J end lost 4 bases, and 11 bases lay between the germline ends. This CDR3 is built from 14 residues. DNA for the CDR3: TGTGCCAGCAGCCCCCAAGCGGTCACCGGGGAGCTGTTTTTT. The encoded protein is CASSPQAVTGELFF.

This clonotype was picked up a small number of times. The chain carries TRBV6-5 and TRBJ1-2, with TRBD1 identical over 10 bases. J gave up 4 bases and V 1 base, and 6 bases lay outside the gene matches. CDR1 MNHEY and CDR2 SVGAGI come from the germline V gene. This CDR3 spans 16 amino acids. CDR3 bases: TGTGCCAGCAGTTACTACCGGGACAGGGGTGGCTATGGCTACACCTTC. Its translation: CASSYYRDRGGYGYTF.

CDR3 protein: CASSPNRDAEAFF. The DNA for the CDR3 is TGTGCTTCAAGCCCGAACAGGGACGCTGAAGCTTTCTTT. V is TRBV7-9 and J is TRBJ1-1, with a possible D match to TRBD1 (6 bases). CDR1 is SEHNR, CDR2 FQNEAQ, per germline (reference sequence). This CDR3 has 13 amino acids.

This clonotype appeared many times. The chain recombines TRBV5-1 with TRBJ2-1; 12 bases align to TRBD2. CDR1 SGHRS and CDR2 YFSETQ come from the germline V gene. The trim removed 4 bases at V and 10 bases at J, leaving 9 bases unmatched. The CDR3 loop spans 15 amino acids. The DNA for the CDR3 is TGCGCCAGCAGCCGGACTAGCGGGGCCACCCCCGAGCAGTTCTTC. Its translation: CASSRTSGATPEQFF.

This clonotype showed up many times. The chain carries TRBV20-1 and TRBJ2-5; D is perhaps TRBD1 (5 bases). In germline, CDR1 is DFQATT, CDR2 SNEGSKA (reference sequence). The CDR3 runs to 16 residues. V lost 0 bases to trimming and J lost 3 bases, with 17 bases between them. CDR3 sequence reads: CSARESLGHEEETQYF. As DNA, the CDR3 is TGCAGTGCTAGAGAGTCTTTAGGACACGAGGAAGAGACCCAGTACTTC.

This clonotype was detected once. The rearrangement links TRBV29-1 to TRBJ1-2, with TRBD1 as a possible D gene (5 bases). The germline CDR1 and CDR2 sequences are SQVTM and ANQGSEA. V was shortened by 4 bases and J by 0 bases, with 12 bases between the two germline ends. This CDR3 is built from 14 residues. The CDR3 DNA reads TGCAGCGTTGCCCGGGACCTCTCTAACTATGGCTACACCTTC. Its translation: CSVARDLSNYGYTF.

This chain's CDR3 is CASSRQPGKTGELFF. CDR3 nucleotide sequence: TGTGCCAGCAGCCGCCAGCCGGGGAAGACCGGGGAGCTGTTTTTT. The chain recombines TRBV7-3 with TRBJ2-2; D is perhaps TRBD2 (5 bases). The CDR3 length is 15 residues. Germline V gene lookup returns CDR1 SGHTA and CDR2 FQGTGA. Trimming stripped 5 bases from V and 5 bases from J, with 15 bases between.